These 20 T cell receptor beta chains originate from one sample sequenced in a study of blood T cells in healthy people across ages. Sample-barcoded 5' priming and a J-beta primer mix drove a second PCR of roughly 6 to 12 cycles. Each CDR3 protein is one row after TCRdb ran MiXCR on the 5' RACE reads. The table shows 1.5 million or so distinct CDR3 sequences, with 35% to 45% occurring only once. What was sequenced was blood. The receptors originated from a woman aged 18-29 years in good health.

This clonotype was counted a few times. The chain recombines TRBV7-2 with TRBJ2-5; 7 nucleotides align to TRBD1. The J call is uncertain, as TRBJ2-7 better fits the DNA end. Germline V CDR1 and CDR2: SGHTA, FQGNSA. The CDR3 loop spans 16 amino acids. CDR3 bases: TGTGCCAGCAGCTACTCTGGAAGGACAGGTCCCTCCGAGCAGTACTTC. Protein product: CASSYSGRTGPSEQYF.

V usage is TRBV6-6 and J usage is TRBJ2-5; 8 bases line up with TRBD2. V lost 6 bases to trimming and J lost 11 bases; unmatched junction nucleotides: 17. This CDR3 contains 15 residues. CDR1 and CDR2 from the germline V gene are MNHNY and SVGAGI (reference sequence). The CDR3, as DNA: TGTGCCAGCAGACCAACCGGGACTAGAACCAATGAGCAGTACTTC. It translates to CASRPTGTRTNEQYF.

Only a few counts were recorded for this clonotype. This rearrangement joins TRBV7-8 to TRBJ2-5; D remains ambiguous. Trimming took 5 bases from V and 0 from J, leaving 10 bases between them. The CDR3 consists of 14 residues. Germline-derived CDR1 and CDR2 are SGHVS and FQNEAQ. The CDR3 DNA is TGTGCCAGCAGCCCCCCCAGCCACCAAGAGACCCAGTACTTC. It is translated as CASSPPSHQETQYF.

V is TRBV5-6 and J is TRBJ2-2; 10 bases map to TRBD1. The CDR3 contains 17 residues. Looked up from germline, CDR1 is SGHDT and CDR2 is YYEEEE. Trimming cost V 5 bases and J 3 bases; bases outside gene matches: 10. CDR3 DNA sequence: TGTGCCAGCAGGATCGGACAGGGGGTGTTCGACACCGGGGAGCTGTTTTTT. Translation gives CASRIGQGVFDTGELFF.

The chain has TRBV28 and TRBJ2-5, with 11 bases matching TRBD2. The V gene's germline CDR1 is MDHEN and CDR2 SYDVKM. Trimming took 3 bases from V and 2 from J; bases not matched to a gene: 8. The CDR3 contains 17 residues. The CDR3 DNA sequence: TGTGCCAGCAGTTTGGATCCGGGACTAGCGGATCAAGAGACCCAGTACTTC. Amino acid sequence: CASSLDPGLADQETQYF.

The CDR3 is CASRGTALNIQYF. CDR3 DNA: TGTGCCAGCAGAGGGACAGCGTTAAACATTCAGTACTTC. V usage is TRBV28 and J usage is TRBJ2-7; 7 nucleotides agree with TRBD1. The J call could be wrong; TRBJ2-4 is a better fit for the DNA end. Germline CDR1 MDHEN, CDR2 SYDVKM. The CDR3 has 13 amino acids.

The chain recombines TRBV4-1 with TRBJ2-1, with D possibly TRBD2 on 5 matching bases. Germline-derived CDR1 and CDR2 are MGHRA and YSYEKL. This CDR3 has 16 residues. Trimming shortened V by 2 bases and J by 0 bases, and 11 bases separated the two germline ends. The chain's CDR3 is CASSQIAQSSYNEQFF. In DNA, the CDR3 is TGCGCCAGCAGCCAAATAGCGCAGAGCTCCTACAATGAGCAGTTCTTC.

This clonotype was picked up a small number of times. This rearrangement joins TRBV13 to TRBJ2-7; 7 nucleotides match TRBD2. Germline V gives CDR1 PRHDT, CDR2 FYEKMQ (reference sequence). The CDR3 has 14 amino acids. J gave up 8 bases and V 0 bases, and 7 bases lay outside the gene matches. CDR3 coding DNA: TGTGCCAGCAGCTTAGGGGGGGGAGGGTCGAAGCAGTACTTC. Translation gives CASSLGGGGSKQYF.

This rearrangement joins TRBV7-8 to TRBJ2-4; TRBD2 might be the D (6 bases). From germline, CDR1 is SGHVS and CDR2 FQNEAQ. V was pared by 1 base and J by 13 bases, with 14 bases between. The CDR3 spans 13 residues. The CDR3 region has the DNA TGTGCCAGCAGCTTAGATGAGAACCGGGAGCAGTACTTC. This encodes CASSLDENREQYF.

CDR3 sequence reads: CATSRTDEKLFF. CDR3 DNA: TGTGCCACCAGCAGGACGGATGAAAAACTGTTTTTT. The gene calls are TRBV15 and TRBJ1-4; D remains unclear. Trimming removed 3 bases from V and 6 bases from J, with 5 bases in between. CDR3 length: 12 residues. CDR1 and CDR2 (germline): LNHNV, YYDKDF (reference sequence).

Only a few counts were recorded for this clonotype. This rearrangement joins TRBV15 to TRBJ2-3; the D gene is possibly TRBD1 (5 bases). The CDR3 runs to 15 residues. Germline V gives CDR1 LNHNV, CDR2 YYDKDF (reference sequence). V lost 0 bases and J lost 1, with 8 bases in between. For the CDR3, the DNA is TGTGCCACCAGCAGAGATCAAGGGGGCACAGATACGCAGTATTTT. Translation: CATSRDQGGTDTQYF.

This clonotype was observed a handful of times. This chain connects TRBV29-1 to TRBJ1-2; no reliable D call. From germline, CDR1 is SQVTM and CDR2 ANQGSEA. Between the trimmed V and J ends, which lost 4 bases and 6 bases, there was a span of 9 bases. The CDR3 has 11 amino acids. The CDR3 here is CSVAEGNGYTF. Here the CDR3 DNA reads TGCAGCGTTGCGGAGGGTAATGGCTACACCTTC.

This clonotype was observed a handful of times. The chain links TRBV9 to TRBJ1-1; D gene unclear. This CDR3 is 16 amino acids long. Germline CDR1 SGDLS, CDR2 YYNGEE. The V end was cut by 2 bases, the J end by 1 base, with 15 bases between. DNA of the CDR3: TGTGCCAGCAGCGTCCCGGACTCCGGAAAGAACACTGAAGCTTTCTTT. It translates to CASSVPDSGKNTEAFF.

Notes on this clonotype: This may be a read error, as it is one base from a much larger clone. The CDR3 DNA follows: TGTGCCAGCAGCTTAGATCACAGCTCCTACGAGCAGTACTTC. As protein: CASSLDHSSYEQYF. The chain employs TRBV7-9 and TRBJ2-7, with unresolved D. The germline V gene has CDR1 SEHNR and CDR2 FQNEAQ (reference sequence). This CDR3 has 14 residues. Trimming took 1 base from V and 0 from J, leaving 7 bases between them.

This clonotype was recorded a few times. A read error may account for a junction end that differs from germline. This chain joins TRBV27 and TRBJ1-1; no clear D gene. This CDR3 has 13 residues. Germline values: CDR1 MNHEY, CDR2 SMNVEV (reference sequence). The CDR3 region is CASSLGRNAEAFF. The CDR3 region has the DNA TGTGCCAGCAGTCTCGGACGGAACGCTGAAGCTTTCTTT.

In this sample, this clonotype turned up a few times. The chain combines TRBV2 with TRBJ2-3, with 7 nucleotides matching TRBD2. This CDR3 spans 14 amino acids. After removal of 6 bases from V and 3 bases from J, the junction contained 6 bases not matched to a gene. Germline loops: CDR1 SNHLY, CDR2 FYNNEI. CDR3 in DNA: TGTGCCAGCAGCACCGGGACTATAACAGATACGCAGTATTTT. Its translation: CASSTGTITDTQYF.

This clonotype was counted a few times. The rearrangement joins TRBV28 to TRBJ2-7; the D gene is possibly TRBD1 (6 bases). The CDR3 totals 15 residues. Deletions cut 5 bases from V and 1 base from J, with 15 bases between. CDR1 and CDR2 (germline): MDHEN, SYDVKM. The CDR3 region is CASSRPSGQSYEQYF. For the CDR3, the DNA is TGTGCCAGCAGTCGCCCCTCGGGACAATCCTACGAGCAGTACTTC.

The rearrangement links TRBV11-2 to TRBJ1-1; D not resolved. The CDR3 has 12 residues. CDR1 SGHAT and CDR2 FQNNGV come from the germline V gene. The V gene lost 4 bases and the J gene lost 7 bases, with 10 bases spanning the gap. CDR3 in DNA: TGTGCCAGCAGCTCGGCCGGGGATGAAGCTTTCTTT. This translates into CASSSAGDEAFF.

This clonotype was seen only a few times. This rearrangement joins TRBV20-1 to TRBJ2-1; TRBD2 matches 8 bases. Per the germline V gene, CDR1 is DFQATT and CDR2 is SNEGSKA (reference sequence). V lost 6 bases and J lost 3; bases outside the gene matches: 13. The CDR3 consists of 16 residues. DNA of the CDR3: TGCAGTGCCCGGCGGTTGAGCGGGAGATTCTACAATGAGCAGTTCTTC. Residues: CSARRLSGRFYNEQFF.

The chain uses TRBV5-1 and TRBJ1-5, with a weak D call TRBD1 (5 bases). V shed 1 base and J shed 4 bases, with 18 bases lying between them. The CDR3 has 17 residues. CDR1 is SGHRS and CDR2 is YFSETQ in the germline V gene. CDR3 protein: CASSLWGLRVFNQPQHF. The DNA of the CDR3 is TGCGCCAGCAGCTTGTGGGGACTTCGGGTGTTTAATCAGCCCCAGCATTTT.